This TCR beta chain appears in the sequencing data of a study of T-cell memory formation after mild COVID-19. One entry per CDR3 protein results from TCRdb running MiXCR on the 5' RACE reads. The repertoire holds more than 80,000 distinct CDR3 sequences, with approximately 13% as singletons. This clonotype was observed a few times. The sequenced sample consisted of PBMCs or a T cell subset sorted from them (not recorded which). The TCR comes from an adult woman who had mild COVID-19 (a few samples of this study predate the infection). Cell type and time point are not known.

The DNA for the CDR3 is TGTGCCAGCAGTGACGAGGTCCACCAAGCTTTCTTT. It codes for CASSDEVHQAFF. The V and J genes are TRBV2 and TRBJ1-1; D is unresolved. CDR1 SNHLY and CDR2 FYNNEI come from the germline V gene. The germline V and J ends were trimmed by 3 bases and 9 bases, with 11 bases remaining between them. This CDR3 spans 12 amino acids.